This passage covers 3 T cell receptor beta chains from one sample sequenced in a study of regulatory T cells in long-lasting Graves disease (dated by TCRdb to about 2021). The sample's time point label is to be understood as: persistent/refractory GD, antithyroid drugs over 5 years with positive TRAb. For both TCR sequencing and RNA sequencing, RNA was extracted from PBMCs in TRIzol. Libraries were built with multiplex PCR. Sequencing used an Illumina HiSeq 4000. iRepertoire HTBI primers and Arm-PCR amplification of CDR3 regions were used to construct TCR beta libraries. TCRdb applied fastp at Q25 and MiXCR to the public reads, then kept only in-frame beta chains. Rows merge per CDR3 protein into single entries with the most common DNA and genes. In this sample the table shows roughly 500,000 distinct CDR3 sequences, around 21% of which occur a single time. Over 7.5% of the sample belongs to the ten largest clones.

The material was peripheral blood mononuclear cells (PBMCs), obtained when the disease was refractory, from a patient treated with antithyroid drugs. The receptors originated from a female donor with Graves disease.

This clonotype came up a few times. DNA for the CDR3: TGTGCCACCAGCACAAACAACCAAAGGGGGGGCTACACCTTC. It translates to CATSTNNQRGGYTF. The rearrangement uses TRBV15 and TRBJ1-2; D is possibly TRBD1 (6 bases). There are 14 residues in the CDR3. V dropped 4 bases and J dropped 8 bases, with 17 bases sitting between them. CDR1 and CDR2 (germline): LNHNV, YYDKDF (reference sequence).

Note on this clonotype: Possible read error: a much larger clone is one base away. This chain connects TRBV11-3 to TRBJ2-7; 8 bases agree with TRBD1. CDR1 is SGHNT, CDR2 YENEEA, per germline. The CDR3 length is 15 residues. CDR3 in DNA: TGTACCAGCAGTTTCGGGGACAGGAGCTCCTACGAGCAGTACTTC. This codes for CTSSFGDRSSYEQYF.

This chain uses TRBV5-1 with TRBJ1-2; D is perhaps TRBD1 (5 bases). This CDR3 has 14 residues. V was cut by 1 base and J by 6 bases, with 13 bases left in between. The germline V gene has CDR1 SGHRS and CDR2 YFSETQ. The CDR3 spells CASSLSGSRDGYTF. DNA for the CDR3: TGCGCCAGCAGCTTGAGCGGGAGCAGGGATGGCTACACCTTC.